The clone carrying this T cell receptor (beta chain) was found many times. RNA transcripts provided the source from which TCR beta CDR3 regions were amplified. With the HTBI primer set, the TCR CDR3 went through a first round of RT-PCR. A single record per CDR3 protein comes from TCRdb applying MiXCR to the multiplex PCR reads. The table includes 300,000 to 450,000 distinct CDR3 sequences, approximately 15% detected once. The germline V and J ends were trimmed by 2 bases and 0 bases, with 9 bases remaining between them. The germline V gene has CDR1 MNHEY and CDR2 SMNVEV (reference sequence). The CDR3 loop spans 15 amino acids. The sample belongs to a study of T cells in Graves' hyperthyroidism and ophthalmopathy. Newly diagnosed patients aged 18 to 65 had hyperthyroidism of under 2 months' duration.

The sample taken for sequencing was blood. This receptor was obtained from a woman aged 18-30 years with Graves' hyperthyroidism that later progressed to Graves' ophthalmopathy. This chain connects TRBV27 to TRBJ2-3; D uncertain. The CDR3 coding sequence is TGTGCCAGCAGTTTACGGCCCTTTAGCACAGATACGCAGTATTTT. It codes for CASSLRPFSTDTQYF.